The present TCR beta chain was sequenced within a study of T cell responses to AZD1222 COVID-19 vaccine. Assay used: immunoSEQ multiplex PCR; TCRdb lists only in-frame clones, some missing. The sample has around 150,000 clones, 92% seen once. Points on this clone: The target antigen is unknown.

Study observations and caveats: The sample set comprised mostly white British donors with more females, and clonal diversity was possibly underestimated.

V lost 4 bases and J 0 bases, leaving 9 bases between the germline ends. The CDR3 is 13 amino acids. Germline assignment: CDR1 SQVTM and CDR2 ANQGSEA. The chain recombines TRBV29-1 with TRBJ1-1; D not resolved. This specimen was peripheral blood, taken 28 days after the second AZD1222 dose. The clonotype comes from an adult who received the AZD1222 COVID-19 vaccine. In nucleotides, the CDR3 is TGCAGCGTTGGACTCACAGTGAACACTGAAGCTTTCTTT. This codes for CSVGLTVNTEAFF. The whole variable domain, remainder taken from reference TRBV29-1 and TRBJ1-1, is SAVISQKPSRDICQRGTSLTIQCQVDSQVTMMFWYRQQPGQSLTLIATANQGSEATYESGFVIDKFPISRPNLTFSTLTVSNMSPEDSSIYLCSVGLTVNTEAFFGQGTRLTVV.